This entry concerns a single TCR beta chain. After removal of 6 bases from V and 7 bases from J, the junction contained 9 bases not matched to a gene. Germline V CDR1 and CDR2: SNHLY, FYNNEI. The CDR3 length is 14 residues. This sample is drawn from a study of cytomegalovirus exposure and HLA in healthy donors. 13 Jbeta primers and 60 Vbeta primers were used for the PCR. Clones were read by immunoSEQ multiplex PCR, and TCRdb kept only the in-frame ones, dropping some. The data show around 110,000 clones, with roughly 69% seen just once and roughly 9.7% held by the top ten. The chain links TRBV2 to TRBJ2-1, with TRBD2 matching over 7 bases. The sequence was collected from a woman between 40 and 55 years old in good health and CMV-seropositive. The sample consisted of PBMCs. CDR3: CASSPGSGKNEQFF. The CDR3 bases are TGTGCCAGCAGCCCCGGCAGCGGGAAAAATGAGCAGTTCTTC.